Below, 19 T cell receptor beta chains from the same sample are listed, as sequenced in a study of blood T cell repertoires in COVID-19. This table comes from immunoSEQ multiplex PCR, and its TCRdb copy is limited to in-frame clones, with some not included. This repertoire shows around 50,000 clones, about 90% found once; its top ten account for roughly 1.4%. The specimen sequenced was peripheral blood. These receptors were obtained from a man aged 60-69 years with acute or convalescent COVID-19.

This clone was counted only a few times. The chain combines TRBV9 with TRBJ1-6, with D perhaps matching TRBD1 (5 bases). V was pared by 0 bases and J by 11 bases, with 18 bases between. Germline loops: CDR1 SGDLS, CDR2 YYNGEE. This CDR3 contains 16 residues. The CDR3 DNA reads TGTGCCAGCAGCGTAGCCCCAGGCTCGAAGGGGACACCCCTCCACTTT. It encodes CASSVAPGSKGTPLHF.

The rearrangement uses TRBV28 and TRBJ2-4; the D gene is possibly TRBD2 (6 bases). The germline gives CDR1 MDHEN, CDR2 SYDVKM. V lost 6 bases to trimming and J lost 8 bases, with 20 bases between them. This CDR3 comprises 15 residues. The CDR3, as DNA: TGTGCCAGCAGCCGCCTTGGAGGGGAGAGGGACATTCAGTACTTC. Residues: CASSRLGGERDIQYF.

V and J are TRBV28 and TRBJ2-5, with D perhaps TRBD2 (5 bases). The length of the CDR3 is 15 residues. V was trimmed by 3 bases and J by 9 bases, leaving 20 bases between them. CDR1 MDHEN and CDR2 SYDVKM come from the germline V gene. This chain's CDR3 is CASSFWAGERWAQYF. The CDR3, as DNA: TGTGCCAGCAGTTTTTGGGCCGGGGAACGTTGGGCCCAGTACTTC.

In the case of this clone: Other DNA sequences of this sample code for an identical CDR3. V and J are TRBV30 and TRBJ1-5, with a tentative D call TRBD1 (5 bases). Trimming removed 0 bases from V and 6 bases from J, with 12 bases in between. This CDR3 spans 14 amino acids. Germline lookup yields CDR1 GTSNPN and CDR2 SVGIG (reference sequence). Written as DNA, the CDR3 is TGTGCCTGGAGTGTACCGCAGGGAGGTCAGCCCCAGCATTTT. Its protein is CAWSVPQGGQPQHF.

The V gene is TRBV2, the J gene TRBJ2-2; 8 bases are a match to TRBD1. Losses at the gene ends were 4 bases for V and 5 bases for J; bases not matched to a gene: 3. This CDR3 spans 14 amino acids. Germline-derived CDR1 and CDR2 are SNHLY and FYNNEI. CDR3 sequence: CASSATGGTGELFF. The CDR3, as DNA: TGTGCCAGCAGTGCCACAGGGGGAACCGGGGAGCTGTTTTTT.

This chain uses TRBV28 with TRBJ1-5; 9 bases agree with TRBD1. Germline V gene lookup returns CDR1 MDHEN and CDR2 SYDVKM. V gave up 1 base and J gave up 3 bases; unmatched junction bases: 19. The CDR3 is 21 residues long. The DNA for the CDR3 is TGTGCCAGCAGTTTATTCCCGACATCACAGGGGGCCCCCCTCAACAATCAGCCCCAGCATTTT. Amino acids: CASSLFPTSQGAPLNNQPQHF.

This clone was observed a single time. The chain is built from TRBV12-3 or TRBV12-4 and TRBJ1-1, with D hard to call. The ends were cut back, 3 bases at V and 5 bases at J, with 4 bases in the middle. The length of the CDR3 is 11 residues. In DNA, the CDR3 is TGTGCCAGCAGTTTCATTACTGAAGCTTTCTTT. It specifies CASSFITEAFF.

The chain carries TRBV9 and TRBJ2-6, with a tentative D call TRBD1 (6 bases). V was cut by 4 bases and J by 0 bases, with 14 bases left in between. The CDR3 loop spans 17 amino acids. Germline CDR1 and CDR2: SGDLS and YYNGEE. This CDR3 reads CASSPRGFSSGANVLTF. The CDR3, as DNA: TGTGCCAGCAGCCCCAGGGGTTTTAGCTCTGGGGCCAACGTCCTGACTTTC.

The chain couples TRBV5-8 to TRBJ2-3, with 11 bases that match TRBD2. This CDR3 contains 15 residues. The ends lost 2 bases at V and 4 bases at J; junction bases unmatched: 3. Germline V gene data show CDR1 as SGHTS and CDR2 as YDEGEE. CDR3 DNA sequence: TGTGCCAGCAGCTTACCGGGACTAGCGGCAGATACGCAGTATTTT. This sequence encodes CASSLPGLAADTQYF.

The gene calls are TRBV29-1 and TRBJ2-3, with D perhaps matching TRBD2 (5 bases). The V end lost 6 bases, the J end lost 2 bases, and 15 bases lay between the germline ends. Germline CDR1 SQVTM, CDR2 ANQGSEA. CDR3 length: 14 residues. CDR3: CSVGVGETTDTQYF. The CDR3 DNA reads TGCAGCGTCGGCGTCGGGGAAACCACAGATACGCAGTATTTT.

V and J are TRBV27 and TRBJ2-1, with TRBD2 identical over 7 bases. CDR1 is MNHEY, CDR2 SMNVEV, per germline (reference sequence). Trimming cost V 2 bases and J 8 bases; bases outside gene matches: 18. This CDR3 spans 18 amino acids. The CDR3 region is CASSLVGSGALFGDEQFF. Here the CDR3 DNA reads TGTGCCAGCAGTTTAGTAGGGAGCGGGGCTCTGTTTGGTGATGAGCAGTTCTTC.

The chain links TRBV24-1 to TRBJ2-1; 7 bases map to TRBD2. CDR1 and CDR2 from the germline V gene are KGHDR and SFDVKD. The CDR3 length is 17 residues. V dropped 5 bases and J dropped 3; count of bases not matched to a gene: 12. The DNA of the CDR3 is TGTGCCACCAGTGCCCCGCCTGGGCGGGAGAGCTACAATGAGCAGTTCTTC. Amino acid sequence: CATSAPPGRESYNEQFF.

This clone was picked up a small number of times. The V call is TRBV4-2, the J call TRBJ1-6; D is unresolved. Germline V CDR1 and CDR2: LGHNA, YNFKEQ. Trimming took 6 bases from V and 7 from J, leaving 16 bases between them. The CDR3 covers 15 residues. The CDR3 region is CASRPSRAENSPLHF. The CDR3 region has the DNA TGTGCCAGCAGACCCTCCCGCGCGGAAAATTCACCCCTCCACTTT.

The chain links TRBV7-2 to TRBJ1-4; D perhaps matches TRBD1 (6 bases). From germline, CDR1 is SGHTA and CDR2 FQGNSA. V gave up 5 bases and J gave up 0 bases, with 13 bases separating them. This CDR3 is 16 amino acids long. Here the CDR3 DNA reads TGTGCCAGCAGCCAGGACAGACCGGCAACTAATGAAAAACTGTTTTTT. As protein: CASSQDRPATNEKLFF. Full variable domain (rest looked up from reference TRBV7-2 and TRBJ1-4): GAGVSQSPSNKVTEKGKDVELRCDPISGHTALYWYRQSLGQGLEFLIYFQGNSAPDKSGLPSDRFSAERTGGSVSTLTIQRTQQEDSAVYLCASSQDRPATNEKLFFGSGTQLSVL.

The chain combines TRBV3-1 (or the pseudogene TRBV3-2) with TRBJ2-1; 8 positions agree with TRBD1. This CDR3 region has 15 residues. V shed 2 bases, J shed 7 bases, and the junction held 7 bases outside the gene matches. Germline CDR1 and CDR2: LGHDT and YNNKEL (reference sequence). The CDR3 loop reads CASSQPTGGGNEQFF. The CDR3 coding sequence is TGTGCCAGCAGCCAACCCACAGGGGGTGGAAATGAGCAGTTCTTC.

This chain connects TRBV3-1 (or the pseudogene TRBV3-2) to TRBJ1-2; weak D call: TRBD1 (5 bases). This CDR3 is built from 13 residues. The V gene lost 5 bases and the J gene lost 5 bases, with 12 bases spanning the gap. Germline CDR1 is LGHDT and CDR2 is YNNKEL (reference sequence). CDR3 sequence: CASSGGIRYGYTF. Written as DNA, the CDR3 is TGTGCCAGCAGCGGGGGGATCCGGTATGGCTACACCTTC.

The count of this clone is one. J is TRBJ1-2 and V is TRBV7-2; D not resolved. The V end lost 5 bases, the J end lost 0 bases, and 7 bases lay between the germline ends. CDR1 is SGHTA, CDR2 FQGNSA, per germline. This CDR3 comprises 13 residues. CDR3 coding DNA: TGTGCCAGCAGCCTACTACCTAACTATGGCTACACCTTC. It translates to CASSLLPNYGYTF. The variable domain in full, with the rest retrieved from reference TRBV7-2 and TRBJ1-2, is GAGVSQSPSNKVTEKGKDVELRCDPISGHTALYWYRQSLGQGLEFLIYFQGNSAPDKSGLPSDRFSAERTGGSVSTLTIQRTQQEDSAVYLCASSLLPNYGYTFGSGTRLTVV.

V is TRBV19 and J is TRBJ2-7; a weak D match, TRBD2 (6 bases). There are 16 residues in the CDR3. V was shortened by 3 bases and J by 3 bases, with 18 bases between the two germline ends. From germline, CDR1 is LNHDA and CDR2 SQIVND (reference sequence). CDR3: CASSIGSGTPSYEQYF. CDR3 DNA: TGTGCCAGTAGTATTGGATCCGGGACTCCCAGCTACGAGCAGTACTTC.

This clone appeared once. The chain joins TRBV28 to TRBJ1-3, with 7 bases lining up with TRBD1. This CDR3 spans 15 amino acids. The germline CDR1 and CDR2 sequences are MDHEN and SYDVKM. Trimming cost V 4 bases and J 0 bases; bases outside gene matches: 3. The CDR3 sequence is CASSSGQASGNTIYF. The CDR3 bases are TGTGCCAGCAGTTCCGGACAGGCCTCTGGAAACACCATATATTTT. Variable domain in full (rest from reference TRBV28 and TRBJ1-3): DVKVTQSSRYLVKRTGEKVFLECVQDMDHENMFWYRQDPGLGLRLIYFSYDVKMKEKGDIPEGYSVSREKKERFSLILESASTNQTSMYLCASSSGQASGNTIYFGEGSWLTVV.